Listed below are T cell receptor beta chains from one sample, sequenced in a study of T cell responses to AZD1222 COVID-19 vaccine. Profiled with immunoSEQ multiplex PCR; TCRdb holds only in-frame clones, not every one. The sample gives over 130,000 clones, 90% to 95% of which show up once; 3.6% is in the top ten. Sequenced material: peripheral blood, taken 28 days after the second AZD1222 dose. The origin of the receptors is an adult who received the AZD1222 COVID-19 vaccine. Both conserved end residues are part of each CDR3. Each record gives: J gene, V gene, CDR3 protein.

J gene: TRBJ2-5
V gene: TRBV3-1/TRBV3-2
CDR3 protein: CASSQAGGKETQYF

J gene: TRBJ2-1
V gene: TRBV30
CDR3 protein: CAWSGTGGAEDEQFF

J gene: TRBJ2-1
V gene: TRBV11-2
CDR3 protein: CASSALAGALYNEQFF

J gene: TRBJ2-4
V gene: TRBV2
CDR3 protein: CASMWEAKNIQYF

J gene: TRBJ2-1
V gene: TRBV7-2
CDR3 protein: CASSRLLAGVGNEQFF

J gene: TRBJ1-1
V gene: TRBV2
CDR3 protein: CASSEATWGAEAFF

J gene: TRBJ1-4
V gene: TRBV5-1
CDR3 protein: CASRNGDRGNEKLFF

J gene: TRBJ1-5
V gene: TRBV6-2/TRBV6-3
CDR3 protein: CASSYTAAGNQPQHF

J gene: TRBJ2-5
V gene: TRBV28
CDR3 protein: CASSSRRENLGKETQYF

J gene: TRBJ1-3
V gene: TRBV6-2/TRBV6-3
CDR3 protein: CASSYRTAYGNTIYF

J gene: TRBJ1-1
V gene: TRBV28
CDR3 protein: CASRDDSEAFF

J gene: TRBJ2-4
V gene: TRBV11-2
CDR3 protein: CASSSGTSEPLAKNIQYF

J gene: TRBJ1-2
V gene: TRBV9
CDR3 protein: CASSDRVYGYTF

J gene: TRBJ1-1
V gene: TRBV5-6
CDR3 protein: CASSLAQGWSEAFF

J gene: TRBJ1-5
V gene: TRBV19
CDR3 protein: CASSLLADYQPQHF

J gene: TRBJ1-1
V gene: TRBV19
CDR3 protein: CASSQGSGTAKGTEAFF

J gene: TRBJ1-1
V gene: TRBV28
CDR3 protein: CASTYPGIYTEAFF

J gene: TRBJ1-3
V gene: TRBV29-1
CDR3 protein: CSVAAFGPSGNTIYF

J gene: TRBJ2-7
V gene: TRBV19
CDR3 protein: CASTSDRGRNEQYF

J gene: TRBJ1-6
V gene: TRBV5-1
CDR3 protein: CASSGTGLSYSPLHF

J gene: TRBJ2-3
V gene: TRBV4-3
CDR3 protein: CASSQVGRGTGVYTDTQYF

J gene: TRBJ2-6
V gene: TRBV5-5
CDR3 protein: CASSLDRASGANVLTF

J gene: TRBJ2-5
V gene: TRBV28
CDR3 protein: CASSSYDREREETQYF

J gene: TRBJ2-7
V gene: TRBV27
CDR3 protein: CASSKTGEVNYEQYF

J gene: TRBJ2-2
V gene: TRBV7-7
CDR3 protein: CASSLSPDRNTGELFF

J gene: TRBJ2-7
V gene: TRBV28
CDR3 protein: CASGTGVYPYEQYF

J gene: TRBJ1-5
V gene: TRBV7-2
CDR3 protein: CASSTRSGGIQPQHF

J gene: TRBJ1-3
V gene: TRBV6-2/TRBV6-3
CDR3 protein: CASSRGSGNTIYF

J gene: TRBJ1-6
V gene: TRBV7-2
CDR3 protein: CASSWRTGDNSPLHF

J gene: TRBJ1-2
V gene: TRBV6-5
CDR3 protein: CASGGRGYFGYTF

J gene: TRBJ1-2
V gene: TRBV21-1
CDR3 protein: CASSSRGGGGYTF

J gene: TRBJ2-7
V gene: TRBV5-1
CDR3 protein: CASSPVGWRTEGYEQYF

J gene: TRBJ2-1
V gene: TRBV18
CDR3 protein: CASSPAPGQGTNEQFF

J gene: TRBJ1-2
V gene: TRBV7-2
CDR3 protein: CASSLDRDGYTF

J gene: TRBJ2-7
V gene: TRBV6-2/TRBV6-3
CDR3 protein: CASSYSAGVSYEQYF

J gene: TRBJ2-1
V gene: TRBV5-4
CDR3 protein: CASSLGIGARLSRGYNEQFF

J gene: TRBJ1-6
V gene: TRBV19
CDR3 protein: CASSREGEYNSPLHF

J gene: TRBJ1-1
V gene: TRBV2
CDR3 protein: CATTQGAANTEAFF

J gene: TRBJ1-1
V gene: TRBV4-2
CDR3 protein: CASSPRGTGDTEAFF

J gene: TRBJ1-1
V gene: TRBV5-1
CDR3 protein: CASSLVGDTEAFF

J gene: TRBJ1-2
V gene: TRBV2
CDR3 protein: CAIPNRGYTF

J gene: TRBJ1-1
V gene: TRBV28
CDR3 protein: CASSLGAPQGLRTEAFF

J gene: TRBJ2-2
V gene: TRBV3-1/TRBV3-2
CDR3 protein: CASSQDRGGTLNTGELFF

J gene: TRBJ1-5
V gene: TRBV10-3
CDR3 protein: CATSPGQEGQPQHF

J gene: TRBJ1-6
V gene: TRBV28
CDR3 protein: CASSILGQGPSPLHF

J gene: TRBJ1-2
V gene: TRBV3-1/TRBV3-2
CDR3 protein: CASSQENMKGMGGYTF

J gene: TRBJ2-7
V gene: TRBV7-8
CDR3 protein: CASSLVKGGSISEQYF

J gene: TRBJ1-6
V gene: TRBV19
CDR3 protein: CASSMSGTGADNSPLHF

J gene: TRBJ2-3
V gene: TRBV29-1
CDR3 protein: CSVESAGATDTQYF